The 30 T cell receptor beta chains below come from one sample, sequenced in a study of cytomegalovirus exposure and HLA in healthy donors. Primers included in the PCR were 60 Vbeta and 13 Jbeta primers. Generated by immunoSEQ multiplex PCR, the TCRdb table keeps only in-frame clones and is missing some. The sample has around 63,000 clones, roughly 80% seen once. Source material: PBMCs. The receptors stem from a woman in her 30s in good health and CMV-seronegative.

The chain links TRBV19 to TRBJ2-3, with TRBD2 as a possible D gene (6 bases). The CDR3 runs 16 residues. Trimming pared 5 bases from V and 0 bases from J, leaving 15 bases between. The germline V gene encodes CDR1 LNHDA and CDR2 SQIVND (reference sequence). This CDR3 is CASSSGGGPSTDTQYF. For the CDR3, the DNA is TGTGCCAGTAGTTCGGGTGGAGGGCCTAGCACAGATACGCAGTATTTT.

This chain joins TRBV18 and TRBJ2-5; 8 bases agree with TRBD1. The J call is uncertain, as TRBJ2-7 better fits the DNA end. The CDR3 totals 15 residues. Per the germline V gene, CDR1 is KGHSH and CDR2 is LQKENI. The CDR3 DNA sequence: TGTGCCAGCTCATCCACGGACAGGGTCCCCTACGAGCAGTACTTC. Translating gives CASSSTDRVPYEQYF.

The chain couples TRBV5-1 to TRBJ1-2; D remains unclear. The CDR3 runs to 12 residues. V lost 7 bases, J lost 5 bases, and 12 bases lay in between. Germline-derived CDR1 and CDR2 are SGHRS and YFSETQ. The CDR3 DNA reads TGCGCCAGCTACGGAGAAGAATATGGCTACACCTTC. It translates to CASYGEEYGYTF.

This clone appeared once. The CDR3 reads CASSEAMGQGDGYTF. DNA of the CDR3: TGTGCCAGCAGTGAAGCCATGGGTCAGGGTGATGGCTACACCTTC. The V and J genes are TRBV6-1 and TRBJ1-2; D perhaps matches TRBD1 (5 bases). V lost 0 bases and J lost 6, with 14 bases in between. The CDR3 runs to 15 residues. CDR1 MNHNS and CDR2 SASEGT come from the germline V gene.

The chain combines TRBV6-1 with TRBJ1-6; no definite D call. This CDR3 comprises 17 residues. Germline V gives CDR1 MNHNS, CDR2 SASEGT. V was trimmed by 2 bases and J by 2 bases, leaving 13 bases between them. The CDR3, as DNA: TGTGCCAGCAGTGAACACGAGGGCGGGACCTATAATTCACCCCTCCACTTT. Encoded protein: CASSEHEGGTYNSPLHF.

The chain combines TRBV30 with TRBJ1-5; maybe TRBD1 (5 bases). The length of the CDR3 is 17 residues. Germline V gene sequence: CDR1 GTSNPN, CDR2 SVGIG (reference sequence). V gave up 1 base and J gave up 4 bases, with 20 bases separating them. Written as DNA, the CDR3 is TGTGCCTGGAGTGGAGGCAACGCCTTGGGGCTGAATCAGCCCCAGCATTTT. This gives the protein CAWSGGNALGLNQPQHF.

J is TRBJ2-5 and V is TRBV29-1; unclear D gene. The CDR3 sequence is 13 residues long. Germline assignment: CDR1 SQVTM and CDR2 ANQGSEA. The V and J ends lost 4 bases and 5 bases respectively, with 14 bases between them. The CDR3: CSVGSSRKETQYF. CDR3 DNA sequence: TGCAGCGTTGGTTCGAGCAGGAAGGAGACCCAGTACTTC.

This chain links TRBV5-1 with TRBJ2-2; D might be TRBD2 (5 bases). The CDR3 contains 15 residues. V was trimmed by 7 bases and J by 3 bases, leaving 16 bases between them. The germline gives CDR1 SGHRS, CDR2 YFSETQ. In nucleotides, the CDR3 is TGCGCCAGCGCCAGCCCCGAGGGTGACACCGGGGAGCTGTTTTTT. Translated: CASASPEGDTGELFF. Drawing the rest from reference TRBV5-1 and TRBJ2-2, the complete variable domain is KAGVTQTPRYLIKTRGQQVTLSCSPISGHRSVSWYQQTPGQGLQFLFEYFSETQRNKGNFPGRFSGRQFSNSRSEMNVSTLELGDSALYLCASASPEGDTGELFFGEGSRLTVL.

J is TRBJ2-7 and V is TRBV6-5, with D uncertain. The CDR3 consists of 14 residues. The germline V gene encodes CDR1 MNHEY and CDR2 SVGAGI. V was clipped by 2 bases and J by 0 bases, with 8 bases between them. The CDR3 DNA sequence: TGTGCCAGCAGTTACGGAGTCGGCTCCTACGAGCAGTACTTC. Translated: CASSYGVGSYEQYF.

The chain employs TRBV6-6 and TRBJ1-4; 7 nucleotides agree with TRBD1. The V gene's germline CDR1 is MNHNY and CDR2 SVGAGI (reference sequence). The junction had 8 bases not matched to a gene; V was cut back by 5 bases and J by 5 bases. CDR3 length: 15 residues. The CDR3, as DNA: TGTGCCAGCAGTGGGAGGACAGGTTCAAATGAAAAACTGTTTTTT. It translates to CASSGRTGSNEKLFF.

This clone came up once. This chain uses TRBV18 with TRBJ1-3, with TRBD1 identical over 7 bases. Looked up from germline, CDR1 is KGHSH and CDR2 is LQKENI. J was trimmed by 4 bases and V by 3 bases; bases with no gene match: 3. This CDR3 is built from 14 residues. In DNA form, the CDR3 reads TGTGCCAGCTCACCCCCGGGACAGGGAAACACCATATATTTT. This sequence encodes CASSPPGQGNTIYF.

The rearrangement uses TRBV15 and TRBJ2-7, with TRBD1 matching 9 bases. The CDR3 runs 15 residues. The junction had 3 bases not matched to a gene; V was cut back by 0 bases and J by 3 bases. Germline-derived CDR1 and CDR2 are LNHNV and YYDKDF (reference sequence). The CDR3 DNA reads TGTGCCACCAGCAGAGATGGGACAGGGAACTACGAGCAGTACTTC. As protein: CATSRDGTGNYEQYF.

The chain recombines TRBV19 with TRBJ2-3; no clear D gene. With 2 bases removed from V and 0 bases from J, the gap between germline ends came to 6 bases. The germline gives CDR1 LNHDA, CDR2 SQIVND (reference sequence). CDR3 length: 14 residues. The CDR3 DNA reads TGTGCCAGTAGTATACCCTCTAGCACAGATACGCAGTATTTT. Translation gives CASSIPSSTDTQYF.

The chain employs TRBV19 and TRBJ2-1, with TRBD2 matching over 15 bases. This CDR3 comprises 15 residues. The germline CDR1 and CDR2 sequences are LNHDA and SQIVND (reference sequence). V dropped 7 bases and J dropped 6; count of bases not matched to a gene: 4. Written as DNA, the CDR3 is TGTGCCAGTACCCTGGGACTAGCGGGGGGCAATGAGCAGTTCTTC. Amino acid sequence: CASTLGLAGGNEQFF.

This chain joins TRBV7-9 and TRBJ2-3, with TRBD1 matching 9 bases. Germline CDR1 is SEHNR and CDR2 is FQNEAQ (reference sequence). The CDR3 loop spans 14 amino acids. V lost 7 bases, J lost 4 bases, and 6 bases stayed unmatched. CDR3 nucleotides: TGTGCCAGCACCCTGACAGGGGGAGCAGATACGCAGTATTTT. The encoded protein is CASTLTGGADTQYF.

The genes are TRBV7-2 and TRBJ2-1, with TRBD2 matching over 14 bases. Losses at the gene ends were 0 bases for V and 6 bases for J; bases not matched to a gene: 4. CDR1 and CDR2 (germline): SGHTA, FQGNSA. CDR3 length equals 17 residues. The CDR3 DNA is TGTGCCAGCAGCTTAGCCGGGACTAGCGGGGGTCTCAATGAGCAGTTCTTC. Protein: CASSLAGTSGGLNEQFF.

This clone was observed once. The rearrangement joins TRBV5-6 to TRBJ2-1; 9 nucleotides line up with TRBD2. V dropped 4 bases and J dropped 0; count of bases not matched to a gene: 11. The germline gives CDR1 SGHDT, CDR2 YYEEEE. The CDR3 totals 18 residues. CDR3 sequence (DNA): TGTGCCAGCAGCCCTCTCGGGCTAGCGGGATACTCCTACAATGAGCAGTTCTTC. Amino acid sequence: CASSPLGLAGYSYNEQFF. Using reference TRBV5-6 and TRBJ2-1 for the parts outside the CDR3, the full variable domain is DAGVTQSPTHLIKTRGQQVTLRCSPKSGHDTVSWYQQALGQGPQFIFQYYEEEERQRGNFPDRFSGHQFPNYSSELNVNALLLGDSALYLCASSPLGLAGYSYNEQFFGPGTRLTVL.

This chain joins TRBV7-4 and TRBJ2-7; D is possibly TRBD1 (5 bases). Germline CDR1 reads SGHVT; CDR2 reads SQSDAQ. Between the trimmed V and J ends, which lost 1 base and 4 bases, there was a span of 14 bases. The CDR3 contains 15 residues. The DNA of the CDR3 is TGTGCCAGCAGCTTAGAACCCGACAGACAATACGAGCAGTACTTC. Its protein product is CASSLEPDRQYEQYF.

The V call is TRBV7-2, the J call TRBJ1-6; no firm D call. Per the germline V gene, CDR1 is SGHTA and CDR2 is FQGNSA. This CDR3 is 15 amino acids long. Trimming removed 5 bases from V and 2 bases from J, with 10 bases in between. The CDR3 coding sequence is TGTGCCAGCAGCGAACAGACGGCCTATAATTCACCCCTCCACTTT. Protein: CASSEQTAYNSPLHF.

The chain joins TRBV11-3 to TRBJ2-5, with 13 nucleotides matching TRBD2. The end of the DNA aligns better with TRBJ2-7, so the J call may be wrong. The CDR3 has 16 residues. The germline V gene encodes CDR1 SGHNT and CDR2 YENEEA. CDR3 residues: CASSARLAGGSYEQYF. The CDR3 DNA is TGTGCCAGCAGCGCCAGACTAGCGGGGGGTTCCTACGAGCAGTACTTC.

This clone was counted only a few times. The V and J genes are TRBV19 and TRBJ2-1; D is possibly TRBD2 (5 bases). Per germline, CDR1 LNHDA and CDR2 SQIVND (reference sequence). The CDR3 loop spans 14 amino acids. The V end lost 4 bases, the J end lost 7 bases, and 14 bases lay between the germline ends. The CDR3 region is CASSTPGLANEQFF. DNA of the CDR3: TGTGCCAGTAGTACACCCGGACTGGCTAATGAGCAGTTCTTC.

This clone has a single count. The chain links TRBV7-6 to TRBJ1-1, with D possibly being TRBD1 (6 bases). CDR3 size: 14 residues. Trimming removed 5 bases from V and 5 bases from J, with 15 bases in between. The germline V gene has CDR1 SGHVS and CDR2 FNYEAQ. The CDR3 sequence is CASSQTTGSTEAFF. DNA for the CDR3: TGTGCCAGCAGCCAAACCACAGGGTCGACTGAAGCTTTCTTT.

In its sample, this clone was seen a few times. The chain carries TRBV6-1 and TRBJ2-7; 11 positions agree with TRBD2. The CDR3 is 15 amino acids. In germline, CDR1 is MNHNS, CDR2 SASEGT. The junction had 4 bases not matched to a gene; V was cut back by 2 bases and J by 4 bases. The CDR3 bases are TGTGCCAGCAGTGAACGGGCTAGCGGGGGGTACGAGCAGTACTTC. Its translation: CASSERASGGYEQYF.

This clone was recorded a few times. The chain is built from TRBV6-6 and TRBJ1-1, with D possibly matching TRBD1 (5 bases). In germline, CDR1 is MNHNY, CDR2 SVGAGI (reference sequence). The CDR3 loop spans 14 amino acids. The ends were cut back, 2 bases at V and 1 base at J, with 8 bases in the middle. CDR3 nucleotides: TGTGCCAGCAGTTACGGACACCCGAACACTGAAGCTTTCTTT. Its translation: CASSYGHPNTEAFF.

This clone was seen once. Relative to the germline gene, one junction end is altered; a read error may explain this. The rearrangement uses TRBV11-3 and TRBJ1-1; tentative D call: TRBD1 (5 bases). Germline CDR1 and CDR2: SGHNT and YENEEA. The CDR3 runs to 15 residues. The CDR3 DNA is TGTGCCAGCAGCTTCTCTCACAGGCCTCTCACTCAAGCTTTCTTT. It translates to CASSFSHRPLTQAFF.

The chain combines TRBV11-2 with TRBJ1-6; D is unclear. This CDR3 has 13 residues. V gave up 5 bases and J gave up 9 bases, with 11 bases separating them. CDR1 is SGHAT and CDR2 is FQNNGV in the germline V gene. Written as DNA, the CDR3 is TGTGCCAGCAGCGATGCGGGATTTTCACCCCTCCACTTT. Translating it yields CASSDAGFSPLHF.

The chain recombines TRBV2 with TRBJ1-5; TRBD1 aligns across 9 bases. The CDR3 is 16 amino acids. The germline V gene has CDR1 SNHLY and CDR2 FYNNEI. V shed 6 bases, J shed 3 bases, and the junction held 9 bases outside the gene matches. The CDR3 sequence: CASSPPGQGFNQPQHF. CDR3 in DNA: TGTGCCAGCAGCCCACCGGGACAGGGATTCAATCAGCCCCAGCATTTT. Full variable domain (remainder filled in from reference TRBV2 and TRBJ1-5): EPEVTQTPSHQVTQMGQEVILRCVPISNHLYFYWYRQILGQKVEFLVSFYNNEISEKSEIFDDQFSVERPDGSNFTLKIRSTKLEDSAMYFCASSPPGQGFNQPQHFGDGTRLSIL.

This chain joins TRBV6-5 and TRBJ2-1; possible D gene TRBD2, 7 bases. Per the germline V gene, CDR1 is MNHEY and CDR2 is SVGAGI. This CDR3 is 15 amino acids long. The V end lost 7 bases, the J end lost 5 bases, and 18 bases lay between the germline ends. CDR3 bases: TGTGCCAGCAAGTGGGGGGGCAGTAAAAACAATGAGCAGTTCTTC. Translated, it gives CASKWGGSKNNEQFF.

The chain combines TRBV7-9 with TRBJ2-5; 7 nucleotides agree with TRBD1. Germline CDR1 SEHNR, CDR2 FQNEAQ (reference sequence). This CDR3 has 15 amino acids. Trimming cost V 6 bases and J 5 bases; bases outside gene matches: 12. The CDR3 DNA reads as TGTGCCAGCAGTTATGGGACAGCCCTAGGGGAGACCCAGTACTTC. It is translated as CASSYGTALGETQYF.

The chain uses TRBV6-6 and TRBJ2-2, with 9 bases matching TRBD1. Looked up from germline, CDR1 is MNHNY and CDR2 is SVGAGI (reference sequence). Trimming cost V 5 bases and J 1 base; bases outside gene matches: 5. This CDR3 has 16 residues. CDR3 sequence (DNA): TGTGCCAGCAGTCTGTGGACAGGGGAGAACACCGGGGAGCTGTTTTTT. Its protein product is CASSLWTGENTGELFF.